This T cell receptor beta chain was obtained from a study of graft-versus-host responses after intestinal transplantation. About the research overall: All recipients got anti-thymocyte globulin induction, then tacrolimus and steroids for about 3 years.

By sample share, this clone is medium-sized. Responders (about 200,000, CFSE-labeled) met about 200,000 stimulators that were irradiated and violet-dye-labeled. The CDR3 runs 14 residues. Trimming left V 7 bases short and J 3 bases short, with 14 bases between. CDR1 and CDR2 from the germline V gene are MNHEY and SVGAGI. Produced via immunoSEQ multiplex PCR; TCRdb's table is partial and in-frame only. The sample includes fewer than 15,000 clones, approximately 32% seen only once; the top ten take 3% to 4.5%. Specimen: alloreactive CD4+ T cells from a mixed lymphocyte reaction culture, collected before intestinal transplant. The subset is: CFSE-low proliferating T cells sorted from approximately six-day pre-transplant mixed lymphocyte reaction (GvH or HvG direction). The chain uses TRBV6-5 and TRBJ2-3; D assignment may be TRBD1 or TRBD2 (6 bases each). The sequence was obtained from a human patient who received an intestinal transplant. The CDR3 DNA reads TGTGCCAGCAAACGGGGGCGTACGACAGATACGCAGTATTTT. As protein: CASKRGRTTDTQYF.